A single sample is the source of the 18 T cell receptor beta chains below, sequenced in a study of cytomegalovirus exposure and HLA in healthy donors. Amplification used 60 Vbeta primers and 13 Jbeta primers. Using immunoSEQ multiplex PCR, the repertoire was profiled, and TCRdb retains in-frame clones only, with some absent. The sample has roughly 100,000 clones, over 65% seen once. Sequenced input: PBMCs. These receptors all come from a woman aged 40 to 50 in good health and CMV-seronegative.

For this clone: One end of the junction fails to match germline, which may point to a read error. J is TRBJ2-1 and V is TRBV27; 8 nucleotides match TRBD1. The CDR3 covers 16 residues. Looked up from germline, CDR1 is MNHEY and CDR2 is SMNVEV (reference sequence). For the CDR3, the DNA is TGTGCCAGCAGTTTAACTGGACAGGGCTTCTACAATGGGCAGTTCTTC. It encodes CASSLTGQGFYNGQFF.

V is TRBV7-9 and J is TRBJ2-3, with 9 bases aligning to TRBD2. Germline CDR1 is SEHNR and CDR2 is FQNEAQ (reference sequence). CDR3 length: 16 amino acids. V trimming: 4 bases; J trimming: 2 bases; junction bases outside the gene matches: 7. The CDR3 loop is CASSSLTSGPTDTQYF. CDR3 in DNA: TGTGCCAGCAGCTCCTTGACTAGCGGACCCACAGATACGCAGTATTTT.

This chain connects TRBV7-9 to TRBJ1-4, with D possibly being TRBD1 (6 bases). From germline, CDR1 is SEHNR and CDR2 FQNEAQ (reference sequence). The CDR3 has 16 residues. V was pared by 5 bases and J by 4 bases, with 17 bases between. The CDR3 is CASSPAQGQFNEKLFF. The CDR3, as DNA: TGTGCCAGCAGCCCAGCCCAGGGGCAGTTTAATGAAAAACTGTTTTTT.

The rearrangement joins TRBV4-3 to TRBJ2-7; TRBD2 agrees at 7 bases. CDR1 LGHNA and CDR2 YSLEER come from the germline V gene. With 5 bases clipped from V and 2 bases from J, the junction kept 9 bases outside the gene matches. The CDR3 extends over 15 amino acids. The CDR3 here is CASSTRAGLAYEQYF. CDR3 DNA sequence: TGCGCCAGCAGCACGCGAGCGGGATTAGCCTACGAGCAGTACTTC.

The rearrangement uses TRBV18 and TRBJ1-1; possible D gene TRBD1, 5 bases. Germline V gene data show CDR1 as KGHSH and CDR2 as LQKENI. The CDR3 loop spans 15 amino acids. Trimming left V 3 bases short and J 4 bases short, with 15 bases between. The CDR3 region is CASSPPGLIITEAFF. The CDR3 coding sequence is TGTGCCAGCTCACCCCCGGGACTGATAATCACTGAAGCTTTCTTT.

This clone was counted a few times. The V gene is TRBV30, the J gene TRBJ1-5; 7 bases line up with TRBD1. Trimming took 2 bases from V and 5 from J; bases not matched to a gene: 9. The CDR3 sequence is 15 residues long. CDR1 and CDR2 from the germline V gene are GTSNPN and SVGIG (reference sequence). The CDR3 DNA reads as TGTGCCTGGAGTCGACAGGGTGATTTGGATCAGCCCCAGCATTTT. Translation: CAWSRQGDLDQPQHF.

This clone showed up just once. CDR3 DNA sequence: TGTGCCAGCAGCCCCCTAGGGGGGGCTAGCGGGAGGACCTACGAGCAGTACTTC. Protein: CASSPLGGASGRTYEQYF. The chain carries TRBV7-2 and TRBJ2-7, with 11 bases lining up with TRBD2. The CDR3 runs to 18 residues. Germline-derived CDR1 and CDR2 are SGHTA and FQGNSA. The V segment lost 5 bases and the J segment 2 bases; nucleotides outside the gene matches: 14.

CDR3 protein: CASSLVLAGLGEQYF. The CDR3 nucleotides are TGTGCCAGCAGTTTAGTCCTAGCGGGATTAGGGGAGCAGTACTTC. The V call is TRBV28, the J call TRBJ2-7; 9 bases fit TRBD2. The CDR3 is 15 residues long. In germline, CDR1 is MDHEN, CDR2 SYDVKM. The ends lost 2 bases at V and 7 bases at J; junction bases unmatched: 9.

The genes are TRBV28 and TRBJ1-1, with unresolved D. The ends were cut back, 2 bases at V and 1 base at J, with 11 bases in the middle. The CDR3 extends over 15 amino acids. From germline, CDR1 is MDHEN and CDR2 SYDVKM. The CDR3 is CASSLRRFGNTEAFF. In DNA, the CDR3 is TGTGCCAGCAGTTTAAGGCGGTTCGGGAACACTGAAGCTTTCTTT.

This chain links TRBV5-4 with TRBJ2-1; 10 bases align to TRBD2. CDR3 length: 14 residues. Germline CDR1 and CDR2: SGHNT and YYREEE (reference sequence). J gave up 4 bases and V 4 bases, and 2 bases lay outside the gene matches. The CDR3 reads CASSGLADYNEQFF. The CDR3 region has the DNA TGTGCCAGCAGCGGACTAGCGGATTACAATGAGCAGTTCTTC.

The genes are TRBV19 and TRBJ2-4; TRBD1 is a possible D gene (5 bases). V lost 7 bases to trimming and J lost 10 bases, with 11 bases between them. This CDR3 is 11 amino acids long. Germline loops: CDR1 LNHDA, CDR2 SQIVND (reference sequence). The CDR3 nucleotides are TGTGCCAGTATGCGACAGCATATTCAGTACTTC. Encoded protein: CASMRQHIQYF.

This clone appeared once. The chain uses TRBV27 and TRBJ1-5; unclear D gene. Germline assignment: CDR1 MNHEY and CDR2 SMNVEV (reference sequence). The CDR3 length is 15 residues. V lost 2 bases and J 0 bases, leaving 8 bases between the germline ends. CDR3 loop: CASSLVGNSNQPQHF. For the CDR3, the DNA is TGTGCCAGCAGTTTAGTCGGGAATAGCAATCAGCCCCAGCATTTT.

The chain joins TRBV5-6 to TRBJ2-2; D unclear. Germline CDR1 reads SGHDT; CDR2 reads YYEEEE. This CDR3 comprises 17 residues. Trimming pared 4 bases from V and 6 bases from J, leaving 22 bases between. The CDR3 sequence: CASSHGRVVFLAGELFF. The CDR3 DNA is TGTGCCAGCAGCCACGGTCGGGTTGTTTTCCTGGCCGGGGAGCTGTTTTTT.

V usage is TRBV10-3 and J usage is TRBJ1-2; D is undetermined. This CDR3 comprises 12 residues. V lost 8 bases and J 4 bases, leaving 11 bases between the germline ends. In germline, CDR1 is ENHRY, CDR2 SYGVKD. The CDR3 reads CAISGGPYGYTF. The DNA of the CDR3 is TGTGCCATCTCCGGAGGTCCCTATGGCTACACCTTC.

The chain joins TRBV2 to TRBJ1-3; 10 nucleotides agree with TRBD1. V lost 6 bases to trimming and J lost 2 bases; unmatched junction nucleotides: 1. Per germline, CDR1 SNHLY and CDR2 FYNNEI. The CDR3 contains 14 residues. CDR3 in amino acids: CASRGTGAGNTIYF. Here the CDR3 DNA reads TGTGCCAGCAGGGGGACAGGGGCTGGAAACACCATATATTTT.

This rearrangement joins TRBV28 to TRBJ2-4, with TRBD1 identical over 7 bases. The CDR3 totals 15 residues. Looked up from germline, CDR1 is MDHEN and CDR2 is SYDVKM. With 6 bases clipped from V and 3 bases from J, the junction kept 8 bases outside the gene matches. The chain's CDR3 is CASRPTGMGKNIQYF. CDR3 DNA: TGTGCCAGCAGGCCGACAGGGATGGGCAAAAACATTCAGTACTTC.

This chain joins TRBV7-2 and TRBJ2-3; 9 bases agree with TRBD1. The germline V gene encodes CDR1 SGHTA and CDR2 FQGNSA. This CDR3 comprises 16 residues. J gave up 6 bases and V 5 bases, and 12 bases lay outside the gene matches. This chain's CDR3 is CASSRRGQGPGDTQYF. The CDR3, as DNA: TGTGCCAGCAGCCGAAGGGGACAGGGTCCTGGGGATACGCAGTATTTT.

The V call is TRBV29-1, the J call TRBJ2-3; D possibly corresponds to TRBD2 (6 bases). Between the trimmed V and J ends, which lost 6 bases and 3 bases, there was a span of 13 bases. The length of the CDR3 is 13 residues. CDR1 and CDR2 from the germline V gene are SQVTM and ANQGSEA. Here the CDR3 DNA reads TGCAGCGTCGTCTGGGCGGGAACAGATACGCAGTATTTT. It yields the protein CSVVWAGTDTQYF.